Shown below are 2 T cell receptor beta chains from a single sample sequenced in a study of blood T cell repertoires in COVID-19. Assay used: immunoSEQ multiplex PCR; TCRdb lists only in-frame clones, some missing. The sample yields about 140,000 clones, around 88% seen once. The sample taken for sequencing was peripheral blood. The receptors shown here come from an older woman with acute or convalescent COVID-19.

This chain links TRBV2 with TRBJ2-1; 10 bases line up with TRBD2. Trimming cost V 2 bases and J 3 bases; bases outside gene matches: 4. Germline V gene sequence: CDR1 SNHLY, CDR2 FYNNEI. The CDR3 contains 16 residues. CDR3 bases: TGTGCCAGCAGTGAAAGAAGCGGGGGGGACTACAATGAGCAGTTCTTC. Translation: CASSERSGGDYNEQFF.

The chain couples TRBV24-1 to TRBJ2-1, with TRBD1 as a possible D gene (5 bases). The germline V gene encodes CDR1 KGHDR and CDR2 SFDVKD. The V end lost 3 bases, the J end lost 6 bases, and 8 bases lay between the germline ends. The CDR3 is made up of 13 amino acids. The CDR3 nucleotides are TGTGCCACCAGTGATCTAAGGGGCAATGAGCAGTTCTTC. It yields the protein CATSDLRGNEQFF.